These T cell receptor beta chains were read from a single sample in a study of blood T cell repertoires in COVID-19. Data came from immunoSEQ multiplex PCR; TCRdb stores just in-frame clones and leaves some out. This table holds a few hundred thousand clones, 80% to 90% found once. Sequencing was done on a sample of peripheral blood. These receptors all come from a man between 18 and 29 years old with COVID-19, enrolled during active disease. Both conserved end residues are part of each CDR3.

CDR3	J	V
CARGQGATTGELFF	TRBJ2-2	TRBV2
CASRAETYEQYF	TRBJ2-7	TRBV6-5
CASSIAVNTGELFF	TRBJ2-2	TRBV19
CATSREGTGYNEQFF	TRBJ2-1	TRBV15
CASSDGTSGGDYNEQFF	TRBJ2-1	TRBV6-4
CASSQIGGIGELFF	TRBJ2-2	TRBV3-1/TRBV3-2
CASTPVGDNSPLHF	TRBJ1-6	TRBV6-1
CASSQALSSGELFF	TRBJ2-2	TRBV14
CASSSTATNEKLFF	TRBJ1-4	TRBV27
CATRGRDTEAFF	TRBJ1-1	TRBV15
CAWRLPGTDTQYF	TRBJ2-3	TRBV30
CASRLAGGRTDTQYF	TRBJ2-3	TRBV3-1/TRBV3-2
CASSLSGGREYNEQFF	TRBJ2-1	TRBV27
CASSSRTGSTYGYTF	TRBJ1-2	TRBV7-2
CASSSSSSGTGIGGANVLTF	TRBJ2-6	TRBV11-3
CSVAHRDRVHEQYF	TRBJ2-7	TRBV29-1
CASSEGGPYNEQFF	TRBJ2-1	TRBV6-1
CASSYQGSEAFF	TRBJ1-1	TRBV19
CASSLELVAGLYNEQFF	TRBJ2-1	TRBV11-3
CASSLVPRPNGETQYF	TRBJ2-5	TRBV5-1
CASSDGTGIHEQYF	TRBJ2-7	TRBV27
CASSGGLNTEAFF	TRBJ1-1	TRBV7-8
CASSLTDLGAALHF	TRBJ1-6	TRBV11-2
CASSQQAGTSGGYEQYF	TRBJ2-7	TRBV4-1
CASRQTSHQGLSEAFF	TRBJ1-1	TRBV4-1
CASSLAGQGGSPLHF	TRBJ1-6	TRBV7-6
CASSLDSREQYF	TRBJ2-7	TRBV5-1
CASSPGPTEEKLFF	TRBJ1-4	TRBV9
CATVRSDTGELFF	TRBJ2-2	TRBV6-5
CAWSVSRASYEQYF	TRBJ2-7	TRBV30
CATRKDSAGANVLTF	TRBJ2-6	TRBV2
CASSVASGRLYEQYF	TRBJ2-7	TRBV9